The source of this TCR beta chain is a study of cytomegalovirus exposure and HLA in healthy donors. PCR was performed using 60 Vbeta and 13 Jbeta primers. Produced via immunoSEQ multiplex PCR; TCRdb's table is partial and in-frame only. Here the sample spans about 160,000 clones, roughly 80% being singletons. Germline V gives CDR1 SNHLY, CDR2 FYNNEI. CDR3 length: 14 amino acids. With V trimmed by 6 bases and J by 7 bases, 3 bases remained unmatched. Input material: PBMCs. The rearrangement uses TRBV2 and TRBJ2-2, with 12 bases identical to TRBD1. The clonotype was recovered from a human donor in good health. The CDR3: CASRGQGAGGELFF. In DNA form, the CDR3 reads TGTGCCAGCAGGGGACAGGGGGCGGGCGGGGAGCTGTTTTTT.